The 9 T cell receptor beta chains below all came from one sample that was sequenced in a study of glioma-infiltrating T cells. Using RNA template, CDR3s of TCR alpha and beta were amplified with iRepertoire arm-PCR. TCRdb ran MiXCR on the multiplex PCR reads and lists one entry per CDR3 protein. This sample has about 190,000 distinct CDR3 sequences, with 32% found just once. The source material was glioma tissue, nonneoplastic brain tissue, or PBMCs (not recorded which). The receptors stem from a human donor with low-grade glioma or glioblastoma, undergoing nonglioma brain surgery, or in good health (not recorded which).

The V and J genes are TRBV13 and TRBJ1-1; no clear D. This CDR3 has 14 residues. Germline-derived CDR1 and CDR2 are PRHDT and FYEKMQ (reference sequence). Trimming shortened V by 1 base and J by 1 base, and 7 bases separated the two germline ends. The CDR3 loop is CASSLVSENTEAFF. DNA of the CDR3: TGTGCCAGCAGCTTAGTTTCGGAGAACACTGAAGCTTTCTTT.

In its sample, this clonotype was seen many times. This chain joins TRBV20-1 and TRBJ1-1; no reliable D call. CDR3 size: 11 residues. V was shortened by 3 bases and J by 7 bases, with 9 bases between the two germline ends. The germline gives CDR1 DFQATT, CDR2 SNEGSKA (reference sequence). In DNA, the CDR3 is TGCAGTGCTAGTACGTCCCGTGAAGCTTTCTTT. Residues: CSASTSREAFF.

The chain recombines TRBV20-1 with TRBJ2-3; a weak D match, TRBD2 (6 bases). This CDR3 has 15 residues. The germline V gene has CDR1 DFQATT and CDR2 SNEGSKA (reference sequence). The ends were cut back, 1 base at V and 2 bases at J, with 13 bases in the middle. The CDR3 DNA reads as TGCAGTGCTAGAGTGGCGGGGCAGACCACAGATACGCAGTATTTT. Translating it yields CSARVAGQTTDTQYF.

This clonotype was seen repeatedly, ten times or more. V usage is TRBV15 and J usage is TRBJ2-1; no clear D. Per germline, CDR1 LNHNV and CDR2 YYDKDF (reference sequence). Trimming cost V 5 bases and J 4 bases, with 15 bases left between them. The CDR3 is made up of 15 amino acids. The CDR3 spells CATSPDPLTYNEQFF. The DNA of the CDR3 is TGTGCCACCAGCCCGGACCCACTTACATACAATGAGCAGTTCTTC.

This clonotype appeared many times. The CDR3 DNA reads TGTGCCAGCAGTCGGGGACTAGCGGGGACCACAGATACGCAGTATTTT. Residues: CASSRGLAGTTDTQYF. The chain uses TRBV6-2 or TRBV6-3 and TRBJ2-3; 13 bases align to TRBD2. CDR1 is MNHEY and CDR2 is SVGEGT in the germline V gene. The CDR3 consists of 16 residues. The V gene end was trimmed by 5 bases and the J gene end by 2 bases; junction bases not matched to a gene: 4.

Ten or more counts support this clonotype. This rearrangement joins TRBV6-1 to TRBJ2-1; D may be TRBD2 (5 bases). Germline CDR1 and CDR2: MNHNS and SASEGT. The CDR3 is made up of 14 amino acids. V was clipped by 5 bases and J by 9 bases, with 17 bases between them. The CDR3 DNA sequence: TGTGCCAGCAGTACCTCATGGGGAGACGCTGAGCAGTTCTTC. This encodes CASSTSWGDAEQFF.

This clonotype was detected many times. The chain joins TRBV3-1 to TRBJ1-1; D gene uncertain. This CDR3 has 13 residues. Germline lookup yields CDR1 LGHDT and CDR2 YNNKEL (reference sequence). Trimming cost V 4 bases and J 3 bases, with 9 bases left between them. The CDR3 DNA sequence: TGTGCCAGCAGCCGGGAGGGAGACACTGAAGCTTTCTTT. It codes for CASSREGDTEAFF.

The J gene is TRBJ2-1, the V gene TRBV4-1; TRBD1 matches 11 bases. The V gene's germline CDR1 is MGHRA and CDR2 YSYEKL. V lost 2 bases and J lost 6; bases outside the gene matches: 3. The CDR3 has 15 amino acids. The CDR3 region is CASSQTGTGGNEQFF. The DNA of the CDR3 is TGCGCCAGCAGCCAAACCGGGACAGGGGGCAATGAGCAGTTCTTC.

The chain couples TRBV18 to TRBJ2-1; D is possibly TRBD1 (6 bases). Germline V gene data show CDR1 as KGHSH and CDR2 as LQKENI. This CDR3 is 16 amino acids long. Trimming cost V 5 bases and J 7 bases, with 21 bases left between them. The CDR3, as DNA: TGTGCCAGCTCAGCCCCGGTCCAGGGGAGTATAAATGAGCAGTTCTTC. It codes for CASSAPVQGSINEQFF.